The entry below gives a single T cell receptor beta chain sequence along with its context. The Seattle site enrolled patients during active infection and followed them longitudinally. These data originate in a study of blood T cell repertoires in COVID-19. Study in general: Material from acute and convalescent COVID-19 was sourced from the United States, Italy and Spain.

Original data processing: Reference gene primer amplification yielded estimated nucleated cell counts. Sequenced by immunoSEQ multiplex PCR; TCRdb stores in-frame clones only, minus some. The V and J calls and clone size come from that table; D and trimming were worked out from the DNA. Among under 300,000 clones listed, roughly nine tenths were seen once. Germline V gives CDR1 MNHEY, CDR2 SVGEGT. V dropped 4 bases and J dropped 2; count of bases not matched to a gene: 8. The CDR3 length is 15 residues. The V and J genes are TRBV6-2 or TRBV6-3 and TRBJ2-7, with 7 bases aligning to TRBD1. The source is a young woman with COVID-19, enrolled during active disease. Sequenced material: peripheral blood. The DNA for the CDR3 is TGTGCCAGCAGTTTAGGACAGGCCGGGGCCTACGAGCAGTACTTC. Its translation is CASSLGQAGAYEQYF.